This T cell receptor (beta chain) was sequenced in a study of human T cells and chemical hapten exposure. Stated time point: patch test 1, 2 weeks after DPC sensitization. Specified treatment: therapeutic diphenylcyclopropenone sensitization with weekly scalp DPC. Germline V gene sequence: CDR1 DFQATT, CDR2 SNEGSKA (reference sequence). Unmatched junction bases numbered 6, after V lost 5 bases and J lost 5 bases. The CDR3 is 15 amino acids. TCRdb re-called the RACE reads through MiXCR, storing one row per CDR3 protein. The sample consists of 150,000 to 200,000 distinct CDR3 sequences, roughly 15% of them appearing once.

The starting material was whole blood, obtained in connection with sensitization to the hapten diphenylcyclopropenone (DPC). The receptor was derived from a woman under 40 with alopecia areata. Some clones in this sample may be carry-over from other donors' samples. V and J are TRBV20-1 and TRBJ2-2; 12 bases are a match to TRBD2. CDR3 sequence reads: CSALPGTSGTGELFF. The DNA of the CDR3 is TGCAGTGCTCTTCCCGGGACTAGCGGGACCGGGGAGCTGTTTTTT.